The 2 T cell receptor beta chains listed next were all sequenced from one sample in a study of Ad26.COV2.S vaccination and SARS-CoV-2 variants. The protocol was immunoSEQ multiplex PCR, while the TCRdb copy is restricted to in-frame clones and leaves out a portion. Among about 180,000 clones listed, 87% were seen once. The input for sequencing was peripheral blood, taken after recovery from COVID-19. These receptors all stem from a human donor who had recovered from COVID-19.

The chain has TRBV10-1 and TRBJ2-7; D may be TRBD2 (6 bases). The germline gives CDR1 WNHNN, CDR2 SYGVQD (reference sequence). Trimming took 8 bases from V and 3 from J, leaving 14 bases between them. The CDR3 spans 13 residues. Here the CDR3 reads CASSGRENYEQYF. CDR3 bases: TGCGCCAGCTCCGGACGGGAGAACTACGAGCAGTACTTC.

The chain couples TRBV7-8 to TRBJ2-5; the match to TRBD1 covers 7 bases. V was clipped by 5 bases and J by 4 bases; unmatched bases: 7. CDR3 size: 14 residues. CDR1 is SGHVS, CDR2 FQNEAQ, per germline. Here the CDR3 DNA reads TGTGCCAGCAGCATACAGGGGTGGTCAGAGACCCAGTACTTC. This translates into CASSIQGWSETQYF.